This is a list of T cell receptor beta chains from one sample in a study of response to subunit inactivated influenza vaccine. TCRdb recomputed calls from the RT-PCR reads with MiXCR, one row per CDR3 protein. The repertoire holds 650,000 to 800,000 distinct CDR3 sequences, over 11% seen once, with approximately 6.5% in the top ten. The material sequenced was PBMCs from blood, taken around two weeks before vaccination. The receptors stem from a man in his fifties or sixties who received an inactivated influenza vaccine. Both conserved end residues are trimmed from each CDR3. D genes are given only for firm matches. Some rows mark clone size as missing; the rest say once, few, many or name a class of expanded clone.

d_call clone_size v_call cdr3_aa
TRBD1 many TRBV5-1 ASRRTGGTDTQY
TRBD1 few TRBV20-1 SARDGGPRGRDSPLH
. . TRBV11-2 ASSVLT
. many TRBV7-2 ASSTGRETQY
. . TRBV12-3/TRBV12-4 ASSLTREQETQY
. few TRBV20-1 SARGPGWDYNEQF
TRBD2 many TRBV20-1 SARLTSGRRNEQF
. few TRBV28 ASSSLSGYT
. once TRBV6-2/TRBV6-3 ASSYSRVTNEKLF
. . TRBV6-2/TRBV6-3 ASSPTNANTGELF
TRBD1 few TRBV10-2 ASEGARETQY
. many TRBV29-1 SSHDGGYT
. few TRBV9 ASSASGLEANEQF
. many TRBV7-4 ASSFVPTRSGVSNYGYT
TRBD1 . TRBV7-9 ASSLYQGAGTEAL
TRBD1 few TRBV7-9 ASSGPGQVIYNEQF
. many TRBV28 ASSLIHEQF
TRBD1 few TRBV29-1 SVASTGGYGYT
. . TRBV3-1 ASSPPRTTANTGELF
TRBD2 . TRBV19 ASSPGLAGGSTQY
. . TRBV11-1 ASSLTDVNSPLH
. few TRBV7-2 ASSLGGRRDQH
TRBD2 few TRBV7-8 ASSPMTSGETGELF
. few TRBV7-9 ASSRRAGSSYNEQF
. once TRBV12-3/TRBV12-4 ASSSWENQPQH
. few TRBV18 ASSPGDREQY
. . TRBV4-3 ASSQDAPPRANVLT
TRBD2 . TRBV6-5 ASSYGVWGGETQY
. . TRBV3-1 ASSDRGSGNTIY
. . TRBV29-1 SVGAGNNYGYT
. . TRBV28 ASSFGGSGNTIY
TRBD1 . TRBV5-1 ASSLEPGGRGQPQH
. few TRBV20-1 SARDVGGNGYT
TRBD1 many TRBV5-1 ASSSGQGGNTIY
TRBD2 few TRBV19 ASTSGGSTGELF
. few TRBV6-1 ASTDPELAPYEQY
. . TRBV4-3 ASSQDHLAANQETQY
TRBD1 few TRBV18 ASSPDRASYEQY
. . TRBV7-2 ASSLRLTAYGNTIY
. few TRBV2 ASSENRNPIYEQF
. few TRBV28 ASSRRAGVEKLF
TRBD1 few TRBV15 ATSRGTGGLYEQY